These T cell receptor beta chains were read from a single sample in a study of Ad26.COV2.S vaccination and SARS-CoV-2 variants. TCRdb's table, derived via immunoSEQ multiplex PCR, lists solely in-frame clones and lacks some. The data contain around 240,000 clones, 88% of them seen just once; the ten biggest clones take up about 10%. The sample here was peripheral blood, taken in a trial of Ad26.COV2.S vaccine versus placebo. The receptors stem from a person between 18 and 65 years old who received the Ad26.COV2.S COVID-19 vaccine or a placebo. Both conserved end residues are part of each CDR3. D genes are given only for firm matches. A clone size is listed for some rows: how often the clone was seen (once, few, many), or a class if it is expanded.

J: TRBJ1-5
size: -
D: TRBD1
V: TRBV24-1
DNA: TGTGCCACCAGTGAGGGGACAGTCAATCAGCCCCAGCATTTT
CDR3: CATSEGTVNQPQHF

J: TRBJ1-5
size: -
D: -
V: TRBV15
DNA: TGTGCCACCAGCAGAGTAGGGTATGGTCAGCCCCAGCATTTT
CDR3: CATSRVGYGQPQHF

J: TRBJ2-7
size: -
D: -
V: TRBV3-1/TRBV3-2
DNA: TGTGCCAGCAGCCAAGAGGGATTCTCCTACGAGCAGTACTTC
CDR3: CASSQEGFSYEQYF

J: TRBJ2-7
size: -
D: -
V: TRBV7-2
DNA: TGTGCCAGCAGCTTAGCCCCCGATAATTCCTACGAGCAGTACTTC
CDR3: CASSLAPDNSYEQYF

J: TRBJ2-3
size: -
D: TRBD2
V: TRBV5-1
DNA: TGCGCCAGCAGCTTTAGGCCTAGCGGAAGCACAGATACGCAGTATTTT
CDR3: CASSFRPSGSTDTQYF

J: TRBJ2-4
size: -
D: -
V: TRBV11-2
DNA: TGTGCCAGCAGCTTAGACCCTGGCACGGCCAAAAACATTCAGTACTTC
CDR3: CASSLDPGTAKNIQYF

J: TRBJ2-4
size: -
D: -
V: TRBV27
DNA: TGTGCCAGCAGTTGGGCGGGGCAGGGAAGGAACATTCAGTACTTC
CDR3: CASSWAGQGRNIQYF

J: TRBJ2-3
size: -
D: TRBD2
V: TRBV19
DNA: TGTGCCAGTAGTATTGCCAAACTAGCGGGGGGCACAGATACGCAGTATTTT
CDR3: CASSIAKLAGGTDTQYF

J: TRBJ2-4
size: -
D: -
V: TRBV4-2
DNA: TGTGCCAGCAGCCAAGGGTTAGCCAAAAACATTCAGTACTTC
CDR3: CASSQGLAKNIQYF

J: TRBJ2-7
size: -
D: TRBD2
V: TRBV6-4
DNA: TGTGCCACGGCCGGACTAGCGGGTGGCGAGCAGTACTTC
CDR3: CATAGLAGGEQYF

J: TRBJ1-5
size: -
D: -
V: TRBV11-2
DNA: TGTGCCAGCAGTGCAACAGTGGGGTACAATCAGCCCCAGCATTTT
CDR3: CASSATVGYNQPQHF

J: TRBJ2-1
size: -
D: TRBD2
V: TRBV6-1
DNA: TGTGCCAGCAGTGAGTTGTCAGGGTCGGGGGGCAATGAGCAGTTCTTC
CDR3: CASSELSGSGGNEQFF

J: TRBJ1-1
size: -
D: -
V: TRBV19
DNA: TGTGCCAGTAGTACGGAGGCACTTAACACTGAAGCTTTCTTT
CDR3: CASSTEALNTEAFF

J: TRBJ2-7
size: few
D: TRBD1
V: TRBV5-4
DNA: TGTGCCAGCAGCTCAACCGGGACAGGGGCCTACGAGCAGTACTTC
CDR3: CASSSTGTGAYEQYF

J: TRBJ2-2
size: -
D: TRBD2
V: TRBV29-1
DNA: TGCAGCGCGTTAGCGGGAGTTTCCGCCGGGGAGCTGTTTTTT
CDR3: CSALAGVSAGELFF

J: TRBJ2-7
size: -
D: -
V: TRBV28
DNA: TGTGCCAGCAGTTTAGAATCGTACGAGCAGTACTTC
CDR3: CASSLESYEQYF

J: TRBJ1-4
size: few
D: -
V: TRBV4-3
DNA: TGCGCCAGCAGCCAAGATTCGGGAGCGAGTGAAAAACTGTTTTTT
CDR3: CASSQDSGASEKLFF

J: TRBJ2-7
size: -
D: TRBD1
V: TRBV28
DNA: TGTGCCAGCAGTTCCCGGGACAGCCGTCCGTCGTGG
CDR3: CASSSRDSRPSW

J: TRBJ1-1
size: once
D: -
V: TRBV6-6
DNA: TGTGCCAGCAGTTCCGTAGGCGGACAGGAAGCTTTCTTT
CDR3: CASSSVGGQEAFF

J: TRBJ2-3
size: -
D: -
V: TRBV18
DNA: TGTGCCAGCTCACCACCGGAAAATACGCAGTATTTT
CDR3: CASSPPENTQYF

J: TRBJ2-1
size: -
D: -
V: TRBV11-2
DNA: TGTGCCAGCAGCTTCCGGACTATCGTGGGGAATGAGCAGTTCTTC
CDR3: CASSFRTIVGNEQFF

J: TRBJ1-6
size: -
D: -
V: TRBV9
DNA: TGTGCCAGCAGTCGGGGAAAAGATAATTCACCCCTCCACTTT
CDR3: CASSRGKDNSPLHF